This T cell receptor beta chain was captured in a study of CD8 T cells in ankylosing spondylitis. MiXCR, run by TCRdb on the 5' RACE reads, gives a single entry per CDR3 protein. The top ten hold roughly 3.5% of the sample, which has more than 400,000 distinct CDR3 sequences, approximately 5% seen once. Study results and caveats: A motif of under 10 highly homologous TCR beta variants was seen as apparently characteristic of ankylosing spondylitis blood.

Turning to this clonotype: The antigen is unknown.

Germline V lookup: CDR1 ENHRY, CDR2 SYGVKD. Trimming took 7 bases from V and 4 from J; bases not matched to a gene: 8. The length of the CDR3 is 14 residues. The V call is TRBV10-3, the J call TRBJ2-5; 8 bases line up with TRBD1. The sequence was obtained from a male donor with ankylosing spondylitis. The sequenced sample consisted of blood, either unsorted or a sorted T cell fraction (not recorded which). CDR3 DNA sequence: TGTGCCATCATGGACAGGGATGGTGGAGAGACCCAGTACTTC. Protein product: CAIMDRDGGETQYF.